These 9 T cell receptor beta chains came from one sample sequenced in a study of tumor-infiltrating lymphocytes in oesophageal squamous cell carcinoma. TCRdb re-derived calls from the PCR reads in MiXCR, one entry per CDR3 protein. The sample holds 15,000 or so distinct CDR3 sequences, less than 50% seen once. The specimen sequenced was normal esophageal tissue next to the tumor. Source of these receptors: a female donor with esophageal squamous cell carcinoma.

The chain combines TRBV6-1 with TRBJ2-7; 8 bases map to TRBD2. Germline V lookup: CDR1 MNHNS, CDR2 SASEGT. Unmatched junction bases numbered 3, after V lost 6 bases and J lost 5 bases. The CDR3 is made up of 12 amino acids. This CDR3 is CASRMRGDEQYF. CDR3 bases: TGTGCCAGCAGGATGCGGGGGGACGAGCAGTACTTC.

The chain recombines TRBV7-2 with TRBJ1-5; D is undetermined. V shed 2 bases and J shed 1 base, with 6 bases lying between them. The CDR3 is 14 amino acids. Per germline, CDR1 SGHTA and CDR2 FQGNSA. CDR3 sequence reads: CASSLFGSNQPQHF. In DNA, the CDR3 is TGTGCCAGCAGCTTATTTGGAAGCAATCAGCCCCAGCATTTT. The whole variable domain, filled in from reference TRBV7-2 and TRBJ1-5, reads GAGVSQSPSNKVTEKGKDVELRCDPISGHTALYWYRQSLGQGLEFLIYFQGNSAPDKSGLPSDRFSAERTGGSVSTLTIQRTQQEDSAVYLCASSLFGSNQPQHFGDGTRLSIL.

The CDR3: CASSRQMNTEAFF. The CDR3 DNA follows: TGCGCCAGCTCTAGACAGATGAACACTGAAGCTTTCTTT. The chain joins TRBV10-1 to TRBJ1-1; D is perhaps TRBD1 (5 bases). This CDR3 spans 13 amino acids. V lost 8 bases to trimming and J lost 0 bases, with 10 bases between them. Germline V CDR1 and CDR2: WNHNN, SYGVQD (reference sequence).

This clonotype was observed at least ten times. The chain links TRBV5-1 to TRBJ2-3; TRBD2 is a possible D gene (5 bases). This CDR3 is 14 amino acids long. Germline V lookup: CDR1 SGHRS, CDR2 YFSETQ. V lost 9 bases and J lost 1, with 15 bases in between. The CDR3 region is CATSEGSGTDTQYF. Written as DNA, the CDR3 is TGCGCCACCAGTGAGGGCTCGGGCACAGATACGCAGTATTTT.

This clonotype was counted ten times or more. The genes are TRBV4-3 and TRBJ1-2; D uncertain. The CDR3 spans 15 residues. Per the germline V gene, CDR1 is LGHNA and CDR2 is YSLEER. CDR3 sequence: CGSGGKGSMNYGYTF. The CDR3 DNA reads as TGCGGATCAGGAGGGAAGGGATCGATGAACTATGGCTACACCTTC.

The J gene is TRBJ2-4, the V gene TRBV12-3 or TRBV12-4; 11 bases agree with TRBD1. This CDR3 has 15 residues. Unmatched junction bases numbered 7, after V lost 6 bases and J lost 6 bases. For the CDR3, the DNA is TGTGCCAGCAGCTGGGGGACAGGGGGATTAAACATTCAGTACTTC. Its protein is CASSWGTGGLNIQYF.

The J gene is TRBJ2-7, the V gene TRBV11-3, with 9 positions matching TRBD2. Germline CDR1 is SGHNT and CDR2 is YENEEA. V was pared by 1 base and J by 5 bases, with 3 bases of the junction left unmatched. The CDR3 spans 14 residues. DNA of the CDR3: TGTGCCAGCAGCTTAGCTAGCGGGATCAACGAGCAGTACTTC. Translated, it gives CASSLASGINEQYF. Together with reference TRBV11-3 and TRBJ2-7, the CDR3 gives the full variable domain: EAGVVQSPRYKIIEKKQPVAFWCNPISGHNTLYWYLQNLGQGPELLIRYENEEAVDDSQLPKDRFSAERLKGVDSTLKIQPAELGDSAVYLCASSLASGINEQYFGPGTRLTVT.

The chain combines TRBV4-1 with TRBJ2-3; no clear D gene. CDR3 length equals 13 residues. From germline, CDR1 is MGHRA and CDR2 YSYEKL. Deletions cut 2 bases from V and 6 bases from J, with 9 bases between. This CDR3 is CASSQLPWDTQYF. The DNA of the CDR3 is TGCGCCAGCAGCCAACTTCCCTGGGATACGCAGTATTTT.

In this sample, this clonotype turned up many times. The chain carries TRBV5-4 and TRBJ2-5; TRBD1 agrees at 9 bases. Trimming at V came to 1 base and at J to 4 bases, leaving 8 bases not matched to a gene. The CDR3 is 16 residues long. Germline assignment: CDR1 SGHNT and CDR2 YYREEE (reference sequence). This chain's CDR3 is CASSLWGTGIRETQYF. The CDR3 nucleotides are TGTGCCAGCAGCTTGTGGGGGACAGGGATTCGAGAGACCCAGTACTTC.